This T cell receptor beta chain appears in the sequencing data of a study of blood T cell repertoires in COVID-19. Study-wide context: PBMCs, B-cell-depleted T cells, or T cells provided the cDNA or gDNA that made up the material.

Under the authors' procedure: Reference gene primer amplification gave nucleated cell count estimates. Assay: immunoSEQ multiplex PCR; the TCRdb copy retains only in-frame clones and omits some. That table is the source of V, J and clone size, and D and trimming were worked out from the DNA. In the table there are about 200,000 clones, around three quarters of which are singletons. V was pared by 3 bases and J by 4 bases, with 18 bases between. Germline loops: CDR1 LNHDA, CDR2 SQIVND (reference sequence). The CDR3 runs 16 residues. This chain connects TRBV19 to TRBJ1-2, with D maybe TRBD1 (6 bases). The TCR was taken from a woman in her seventies with acute or convalescent COVID-19. The sequencing sample was made of peripheral blood. The CDR3 spells CASSIITGRTFYGYTF. DNA of the CDR3: TGTGCCAGTAGTATCATAACAGGGCGAACCTTCTATGGCTACACCTTC.